Here is one TCR beta chain with its context. This specimen belongs to a study of blood T cell repertoires in COVID-19. Overall study: Both acute and convalescent COVID-19 samples were obtained from the United States, Italy and Spain. PBMCs, B-cell-depleted T cells, or T cells were the source of the cDNA or gDNA that made up the material.

The germline V gene has CDR1 SNHLY and CDR2 FYNNEI. The CDR3 length is 13 residues. V shed 6 bases and J shed 6 bases, with 15 bases lying between them. The repertoire was sequenced with immunoSEQ multiplex PCR; TCRdb's copy has only in-frame clones and lacks some. Of 12,000 or so clones in the sample, 82% are singletons; the top ten hold around 4%. The origin of this receptor is an older woman with acute or convalescent COVID-19. The sequenced sample was peripheral blood. The chain combines TRBV2 with TRBJ2-7; TRBD2 might be the D (6 bases). CDR3 amino acids: CASSGTALGEQYF. CDR3 nucleotides: TGTGCCAGCAGCGGGACTGCCTTGGGCGAGCAGTACTTC.